The 17 T cell receptor beta chains presented below share a single source sample, sequenced in a study of post-analysis software for immune sequencing data. Findings and limits, study-wide: There were five or six TRBV segments more frequent in patients than controls, and TRBV5-6, TRBV5-1 and TRBV20-1 were among them.

The library was made from cDNA and included unique molecular identifiers. TCRdb reprocessed the PCR reads with MiXCR, giving one entry per CDR3 protein. The sample lists hundreds of thousands of distinct CDR3 sequences, roughly 46% occurring once. These receptors' targets are unknown. The material sequenced was blood. Receptors were obtained from a girl aged 5 to 17 with multiple sclerosis.

This clonotype was counted a few times. The rearrangement joins TRBV28 to TRBJ1-2; 8 positions match TRBD1. The V and J ends lost 5 bases and 3 bases, in that order; junction bases with no gene match: 5. Germline V CDR1 and CDR2: MDHEN, SYDVKM. CDR3 length equals 14 residues. CDR3 nucleotides: TGTGCCAGCAGTCCAGGGGGCGCGGACTATGGCTACACCTTC. Amino acid sequence: CASSPGGADYGYTF.

In DNA form, the CDR3 reads TGTGCCAGCAGTTTAAGGGCCGGACAGGGAGCCTTCTACGAGCAGTACTTC. It codes for CASSLRAGQGAFYEQYF. V and J are TRBV12-3 or TRBV12-4 and TRBJ2-7; TRBD1 matches at 8 bases. Trimming removed 2 bases from V and 3 bases from J; junction bases left unmatched: 12. The CDR3 is made up of 17 amino acids.

J is TRBJ2-1 and V is TRBV12-3 or TRBV12-4, with unresolved D. Between the trimmed V and J ends, which lost 3 bases and 5 bases, there was a span of 8 bases. The CDR3 is 13 amino acids. CDR3 in amino acids: CASSFTPDNEQFF. CDR3 DNA: TGTGCCAGCAGTTTCACTCCAGACAATGAGCAGTTCTTC.

A few counts support this clonotype. The V call is TRBV12-3 or TRBV12-4, the J call TRBJ2-7, with no clear D. V was pared by 3 bases and J by 6 bases, with 15 bases between. The CDR3 is 14 residues long. The CDR3 protein is CASSFGVRLLEQYF. As DNA, the CDR3 is TGTGCCAGCAGTTTTGGGGTGAGGTTACTCGAGCAGTACTTC.

The V call is TRBV11-2, the J call TRBJ2-3; 9 nucleotides align to TRBD1. The V segment lost 0 bases and the J segment 5 bases; nucleotides outside the gene matches: 12. The CDR3 sequence is 18 residues long. Looked up from germline, CDR1 is SGHAT and CDR2 is FQNNGV. Here the CDR3 reads CASSLDFRGQGHEDTQYF. Here the CDR3 DNA reads TGTGCCAGCAGCTTAGATTTCAGAGGACAGGGGCACGAAGATACGCAGTATTTT.

V is TRBV12-3 or TRBV12-4 and J is TRBJ2-1, with D tentatively TRBD2 (6 bases). The CDR3 has 14 amino acids. The ends were cut back, 5 bases at V and 7 bases at J, with 15 bases in the middle. The CDR3, as DNA: TGTGCCAGCAGTCCTTCTAGACTAGGAAATGAGCAGTTCTTC. Its protein is CASSPSRLGNEQFF.

This rearrangement joins TRBV11-1 to TRBJ2-5, with TRBD2 matching 9 bases. The last part of the DNA fits TRBJ2-7 better; the J call may be wrong. The CDR3 is 14 amino acids. The germline gives CDR1 SGHAT, CDR2 FQDESV (reference sequence). The CDR3 is CASSLLTSGGEQYF. As DNA, the CDR3 is TGTGCCAGCAGCCTCCTGACTAGCGGCGGCGAGCAGTACTTC.

Ten or more counts support this clonotype. The chain recombines TRBV20-1 with TRBJ2-5; 9 nucleotides align to TRBD2. Trimming cost V 5 bases and J 3 bases; bases outside gene matches: 4. CDR3 length equals 13 residues. Looked up from germline, CDR1 is DFQATT and CDR2 is SNEGSKA (reference sequence). The chain's CDR3 is CSAGLAGKETQYF. CDR3 DNA sequence: TGCAGTGCTGGGCTAGCGGGGAAAGAGACCCAGTACTTC.

This clonotype was found a few times. This chain uses TRBV11-2 with TRBJ1-4; D gene unclear. The CDR3 has 14 amino acids. Trimming left V 5 bases short and J 2 bases short, with 9 bases between. Germline V gene sequence: CDR1 SGHAT, CDR2 FQNNGV. The CDR3 is CASSLGPTNEKLFF. The DNA of the CDR3 is TGTGCCAGCAGCCTAGGGCCCACTAATGAAAAACTGTTTTTT.

This clonotype turned up a few times. CDR3 protein: CSARRGALETQYF. In nucleotides, the CDR3 is TGCAGTGCTAGACGGGGGGCTCTTGAGACCCAGTACTTC. This chain uses TRBV20-1 with TRBJ2-5; the D gene is possibly TRBD2 (7 bases). CDR1 is DFQATT, CDR2 SNEGSKA, per germline (reference sequence). Trimming removed 2 bases at V and 5 bases at J, with 12 bases between. The CDR3 extends over 13 amino acids.

This clonotype was seen a few times. The J gene is TRBJ1-1, the V gene TRBV6-5; a possible D gene is TRBD1 (6 bases). V was pared by 0 bases and J by 4 bases, with 18 bases between. Germline assignment: CDR1 MNHEY and CDR2 SVGAGI. This CDR3 has 17 residues. The CDR3 reads CASSYSGTLSGGTEAFF. Written as DNA, the CDR3 is TGTGCCAGCAGTTACTCTGGGACACTAAGCGGTGGCACTGAAGCTTTCTTT.

The gene calls are TRBV5-1 and TRBJ2-7, with D unclear. Looked up from germline, CDR1 is SGHRS and CDR2 is YFSETQ. This CDR3 spans 14 amino acids. V was cut by 0 bases and J by 3 bases, with 10 bases left in between. The CDR3 DNA is TGCGCCAGCAGCTTGGGGTCAGCGAGCTACGAGCAGTACTTC. It yields the protein CASSLGSASYEQYF.

This clonotype occurred once. Its ends do not fully match the called genes, so a read error is possible. DNA of the CDR3: TGTGCCAGCAGCACTCCTCGGGACGGAAACTCTGGGGCCAACGTCCGGACTTTC. Protein sequence: CASSTPRDGNSGANVRTF. V is TRBV9 and J is TRBJ2-6; D assignment may be TRBD1 or TRBD2 (5 bases each). The CDR3 has 18 amino acids. Germline CDR1 reads SGDLS; CDR2 reads YYNGEE.

This clonotype was seen more than once but under ten times. This chain's CDR3 is CASSLGGPPQHF. CDR3 nucleotide sequence: TGTGCCAGCAGCCTCGGGGGACCACCTCAGCATTTT. This rearrangement joins TRBV6-6 to TRBJ1-5; a possible D gene is TRBD1 (5 bases). Germline V gene data show CDR1 as MNHNY and CDR2 as SVGAGI (reference sequence). This CDR3 spans 12 amino acids. Between the trimmed V and J ends, which lost 6 bases and 13 bases, there was a span of 16 bases.

This clonotype occurred a few times. V usage is TRBV20-1 and J usage is TRBJ2-7; weak D call: TRBD2 (6 bases). The length of the CDR3 is 14 residues. The V end was cut by 3 bases, the J end by 1 base, with 13 bases between. Germline assignment: CDR1 DFQATT and CDR2 SNEGSKA (reference sequence). For the CDR3, the DNA is TGCAGTGCTAGCTGGGGGACTTCTTCCTACGAGCAGTACTTC. It codes for CSASWGTSSYEQYF.

The gene calls are TRBV5-1 and TRBJ2-1, with TRBD2 matching over 16 bases. CDR1 and CDR2 (germline): SGHRS, YFSETQ. CDR3 length: 17 residues. V was pared by 4 bases and J by 8 bases, with 9 bases of the junction left unmatched. The CDR3: CASSRGTSGRARYEQFF. DNA for the CDR3: TGCGCCAGCAGCCGCGGGACTAGCGGGAGGGCCCGTTATGAGCAGTTCTTC.

This clonotype was recorded a few times. The chain employs TRBV6-5 and TRBJ2-6; D is unclear. V lost 0 bases and J lost 0, with 9 bases in between. The length of the CDR3 is 17 residues. Germline V gives CDR1 MNHEY, CDR2 SVGAGI. CDR3 in DNA: TGTGCCAGCAGTTACTCCTATAGGAGCTCTGGGGCCAACGTCCTGACTTTC. This encodes CASSYSYRSSGANVLTF.